One and the same sample provided the 16 T cell receptor beta chains below, sequenced in a study of blood T cell repertoires in COVID-19. TCRdb's copy holds only in-frame clones and misses some; the assay was immunoSEQ multiplex PCR. The data contain around 200,000 clones, more than 70% of them singletons. Sequenced material: peripheral blood. The receptors stem from a man aged 50 or older with active or convalescent COVID-19.

The V and J genes are TRBV28 and TRBJ1-1, with a weak D call TRBD1 (6 bases). V gave up 6 bases and J gave up 0 bases, with 17 bases separating them. This CDR3 has 16 amino acids. Per germline, CDR1 MDHEN and CDR2 SYDVKM. The CDR3 is CASSQGGDPMNTEAFF. CDR3 coding DNA: TGTGCCAGCAGCCAAGGGGGAGACCCCATGAACACTGAAGCTTTCTTT.

The chain uses TRBV3-1 (or the pseudogene TRBV3-2) and TRBJ1-6, with 7 bases aligning to TRBD1. The germline V gene has CDR1 LGHDT and CDR2 YNNKEL (reference sequence). The CDR3 contains 18 residues. V lost 0 bases to trimming and J lost 7 bases; unmatched junction nucleotides: 12. CDR3 in amino acids: CASSQEAGGQAGNSPLHF. The CDR3 DNA reads as TGTGCCAGCAGCCAAGAGGCAGGGGGACAAGCTGGGAATTCACCCCTCCACTTT.

This clone was found once. This chain uses TRBV18 with TRBJ2-1, with D perhaps TRBD2 (6 bases). The germline V gene has CDR1 KGHSH and CDR2 LQKENI. CDR3 length equals 12 residues. V dropped 2 bases and J dropped 7 bases, with 6 bases sitting between them. The CDR3 loop reads CASSPGRNEQFF. CDR3 nucleotides: TGTGCCAGCTCACCAGGGAGGAATGAGCAGTTCTTC.

This chain joins TRBV6-2 or TRBV6-3 and TRBJ2-3; possible D gene TRBD2, 5 bases. With 6 bases removed from V and 9 bases from J, the gap between germline ends came to 13 bases. CDR1 is MNHEY and CDR2 is SVGEGT in the germline V gene. CDR3 length: 12 residues. CDR3 region: CASSHTGETQYF. CDR3 DNA: TGTGCCAGCAGCCATACCGGGGAAACGCAGTATTTT.

The chain employs TRBV2 and TRBJ2-1; no clear D gene. V was clipped by 6 bases and J by 3 bases, with 9 bases between them. The CDR3 sequence is 13 residues long. CDR1 and CDR2 from the germline V gene are SNHLY and FYNNEI. The CDR3 bases are TGTGCCAGCAGCCGTAACTACTACAATGAGCAGTTCTTC. Its protein is CASSRNYYNEQFF. The full variable domain, completed using reference TRBV2 and TRBJ2-1, is EPEVTQTPSHQVTQMGQEVILRCVPISNHLYFYWYRQILGQKVEFLVSFYNNEISEKSEIFDDQFSVERPDGSNFTLKIRSTKLEDSAMYFCASSRNYYNEQFFGPGTRLTVL.

This clone came up once. The chain carries TRBV28 and TRBJ2-5; 9 nucleotides match TRBD1. Germline CDR1 MDHEN, CDR2 SYDVKM. The CDR3 spans 13 residues. The V and J ends lost 6 bases and 4 bases, in that order; junction bases with no gene match: 3. CDR3 sequence reads: CASSSDRGETQYF. The CDR3 nucleotides read TGTGCCAGCAGCTCGGACAGGGGAGAGACCCAGTACTTC.

The V call is TRBV3-1 (or the pseudogene TRBV3-2), the J call TRBJ1-1; weak D call: TRBD1 (6 bases). Germline V gene sequence: CDR1 LGHDT, CDR2 YNNKEL (reference sequence). Trimming took 4 bases from V and 0 from J, leaving 12 bases between them. CDR3 size: 15 residues. CDR3 loop: CASSLKTGMNTEAFF. For the CDR3, the DNA is TGTGCCAGCAGCCTTAAAACAGGGATGAACACTGAAGCTTTCTTT.

The J gene is TRBJ1-1, the V gene TRBV2, with 7 positions matching TRBD1. Germline V gives CDR1 SNHLY, CDR2 FYNNEI. This CDR3 spans 11 amino acids. V gave up 10 bases and J gave up 7 bases; unmatched junction bases: 6. CDR3 sequence reads: CATTGVGEAFF. The CDR3 nucleotides read TGTGCCACCACAGGGGTTGGTGAAGCTTTCTTT.

Only one count was recorded for this clone. The V call is TRBV4-3, the J call TRBJ2-2, with TRBD2 identical over 10 bases. From germline, CDR1 is LGHNA and CDR2 YSLEER. V was pared by 1 base and J by 2 bases, with 10 bases of the junction left unmatched. The CDR3 sequence is 19 residues long. CDR3 residues: CASSQGRQLAGYNTGELFF. In DNA, the CDR3 is TGCGCCAGCAGCCAAGGCCGTCAACTAGCGGGATATAACACCGGGGAGCTGTTTTTT.

The chain links TRBV18 to TRBJ2-4; 9 nucleotides align to TRBD2. This CDR3 region has 16 residues. Looked up from germline, CDR1 is KGHSH and CDR2 is LQKENI. J was trimmed by 2 bases and V by 5 bases; bases with no gene match: 7. The CDR3 region has the DNA TGTGCCAGCTCAGCCATAGCGGGAGATTCCAAAAACATTCAGTACTTC. This translates into CASSAIAGDSKNIQYF.

The chain is built from TRBV19 and TRBJ1-3, with TRBD1 matching over 8 bases. With 2 bases clipped from V and 0 bases from J, the junction kept 9 bases outside the gene matches. The germline CDR1 and CDR2 sequences are LNHDA and SQIVND (reference sequence). This CDR3 spans 18 amino acids. The CDR3 reads CASSIPRLGQASGNTIYF. As DNA, the CDR3 is TGTGCCAGTAGTATACCCCGATTGGGACAGGCCTCTGGAAACACCATATATTTT.

The chain carries TRBV5-1 and TRBJ2-7; 8 nucleotides agree with TRBD2. The CDR3 sequence is 15 residues long. Germline loops: CDR1 SGHRS, CDR2 YFSETQ. With 10 bases clipped from V and 2 bases from J, the junction kept 14 bases outside the gene matches. CDR3 nucleotides: TGCGCCCCCGGGCCGGGGGGGGCCCTCGCCTACGAGCAGTACTTC. Translating gives CAPGPGGALAYEQYF. Filled out from reference TRBV5-1 and TRBJ2-7, the complete variable domain reads KAGVTQTPRYLIKTRGQQVTLSCSPISGHRSVSWYQQTPGQGLQFLFEYFSETQRNKGNFPGRFSGRQFSNSRSEMNVSTLELGDSALYLCAPGPGGALAYEQYFGPGTRLTVT.

The chain couples TRBV5-6 to TRBJ2-1; D gene unclear. Germline CDR1 is SGHDT and CDR2 is YYEEEE. V shed 0 bases and J shed 7 bases, with 14 bases lying between them. This CDR3 has 15 amino acids. In DNA, the CDR3 is TGTGCCAGCAGCTTGGGCGGCTTGTTTAGAAATGAGCAGTTCTTC. It yields the protein CASSLGGLFRNEQFF.

V is TRBV6-6 and J is TRBJ2-5, with TRBD2 identical over 7 bases. Germline V lookup: CDR1 MNHNY, CDR2 SVGAGI (reference sequence). V shed 2 bases and J 7 bases; nucleotides not matched to a gene: 10. The CDR3 runs to 15 residues. CDR3 in DNA: TGTGCCAGCAGTTACGGGCCAACTAGCGAGGTGACCCAGTACTTC. It translates to CASSYGPTSEVTQYF.

The J gene is TRBJ2-1, the V gene TRBV28; 7 bases are shared with TRBD2. V dropped 7 bases and J dropped 2; count of bases not matched to a gene: 5. This CDR3 is 14 amino acids long. Germline CDR1 is MDHEN and CDR2 is SYDVKM. CDR3 amino acids: CASNPGGTYNEQFF. As DNA, the CDR3 is TGTGCCAGCAACCCGGGGGGAACCTACAATGAGCAGTTCTTC.

This sequence joins TRBV24-1 and TRBJ1-4; weak D call: TRBD1 (5 bases). Germline V gives CDR1 KGHDR, CDR2 SFDVKD. V was clipped by 1 base and J by 0 bases, with 8 bases between them. The CDR3 spans 16 residues. DNA of the CDR3: TGTGCCACCAGTGATTTAACCAGGGCAACTAATGAAAAACTGTTTTTT. Protein: CATSDLTRATNEKLFF.